This record concerns one T cell receptor beta chain sequence. The CDR3 consists of 14 residues. The V gene's germline CDR1 is PRHDT and CDR2 FYEKMQ (reference sequence). With V trimmed by 2 bases and J by 5 bases, 5 bases remained unmatched. The sample is drawn from a study of blood T cell repertoires in COVID-19. Study in general: There were acute and convalescent COVID-19 samples, and they came from the United States, Italy and Spain.

In terms of age and location, participants ranged from about 18 to 90 years and lived in about 25 US areas. TCRdb's table, derived via immunoSEQ multiplex PCR, lists solely in-frame clones and lacks some. Here the sample spans approximately 300,000 clones, roughly 89% being singletons. V and J are TRBV13 and TRBJ2-7; TRBD1 aligns across 8 bases. The clonotype originates from a woman aged 25-40 years who had recovered from COVID-19. Sequencing was performed on PBMCs or T cells enriched from blood (not recorded which). The CDR3 loop is CASSLSQGDNEQYF. For the CDR3, the DNA is TGTGCCAGCAGCTTATCACAGGGGGACAACGAGCAGTACTTC. The full variable domain, rest sourced from reference TRBV13 and TRBJ2-7, is AAGVIQSPRHLIKEKRETATLKCYPIPRHDTVYWYQQGPGQDPQFLISFYEKMQSDKGSIPDRFSAQQFSDYHSELNMSSLELGDSALYFCASSLSQGDNEQYFGPGTRLTVT.